These 4 T cell receptor beta chains were sequenced from one sample in a study of blood T cell repertoires in COVID-19. Repertoires were generated with immunoSEQ multiplex PCR, while TCRdb's copy carries only in-frame clones and drops some. The sample records more than 140,000 clones, 75% to 85% being singletons. Sequencing was carried out using peripheral blood. These receptors were obtained from a woman in her forties or fifties in a cohort sampled during active or convalescent COVID-19.

The DNA for the CDR3 is TGTGCCAGCAGCTCCCAACAGGGTGACACTGAAGCTTTCTTT. The encoded protein is CASSSQQGDTEAFF. The chain uses TRBV7-3 and TRBJ1-1; tentative D call: TRBD1 (6 bases). CDR1 is SGHTA, CDR2 FQGTGA, per germline. The V gene lost 4 bases and the J gene lost 3 bases, with 12 bases spanning the gap. This CDR3 is 14 amino acids long.

The chain links TRBV5-1 to TRBJ2-7, with 10 bases that match TRBD2. Trimming cost V 4 bases and J 6 bases; bases outside gene matches: 19. Germline-derived CDR1 and CDR2 are SGHRS and YFSETQ. This CDR3 region has 18 residues. The CDR3 spells CASSPRKASGGPPGEQYF. For the CDR3, the DNA is TGCGCCAGCAGCCCACGAAAGGCTAGCGGGGGCCCCCCGGGCGAGCAGTACTTC.

This clone came up once. The rearrangement joins TRBV7-9 to TRBJ2-4; no definite D call. Trimming cost V 5 bases and J 9 bases, with 11 bases left between them. This CDR3 spans 12 amino acids. The germline CDR1 and CDR2 sequences are SEHNR and FQNEAQ (reference sequence). CDR3 sequence: CASSPEASIQYF. The CDR3 nucleotides read TGTGCCAGCAGCCCAGAGGCGAGCATTCAGTACTTC.

The chain recombines TRBV18 with TRBJ2-7; no reliable D call. V was clipped by 6 bases and J by 0 bases, with 6 bases between them. Germline assignment: CDR1 KGHSH and CDR2 LQKENI. The CDR3 is 12 amino acids. The CDR3 DNA follows: TGTGCCAGCTCCCCCAGCTCCTACGAGCAGTACTTC. Residues: CASSPSSYEQYF.